Shown below are 19 T cell receptor beta chains from a single sample sequenced in a study of control samples from healthy donors and cancer patients. Some clones are missing from TCRdb's copy, which holds only in-frame ones; the method was immunoSEQ multiplex PCR. The sample has about 130,000 clones, more than 75% seen once. The sample taken for sequencing was blood. These receptors all come from a man younger than 30 in good health.

This clone was counted between two and nine times. The chain combines TRBV4-3 with TRBJ1-5; possible D gene TRBD1, 5 bases. This CDR3 region has 17 residues. Germline V CDR1 and CDR2: LGHNA, YSLEER. V gave up 0 bases and J gave up 0 bases, with 12 bases separating them. The CDR3, as DNA: TGCGCCAGCAGCCAAGATGCAACAGGACGTAGCAATCAGCCCCAGCATTTT. This gives the protein CASSQDATGRSNQPQHF.

The chain recombines TRBV5-1 with TRBJ1-1; the D is unclear. The V end was cut by 6 bases, the J end by 4 bases, with 16 bases between. CDR3 length equals 14 residues. Germline V gives CDR1 SGHRS, CDR2 YFSETQ. CDR3 sequence: CASTTENKGTEAFF. For the CDR3, the DNA is TGCGCCAGCACTACAGAGAATAAGGGCACTGAAGCTTTCTTT.

This chain joins TRBV7-6 and TRBJ1-1; D perhaps matches TRBD1 (5 bases). Per germline, CDR1 SGHVS and CDR2 FNYEAQ. The CDR3 is 15 amino acids. V was shortened by 6 bases and J by 2 bases, with 16 bases between the two germline ends. In DNA, the CDR3 is TGTGCCAGCAGTTCAGGGCTATTGAGAAACACTGAAGCTTTCTTT. Translated: CASSSGLLRNTEAFF.

The sample holds one count of this clone. V usage is TRBV18 and J usage is TRBJ1-4; 9 positions agree with TRBD1. CDR3 size: 15 residues. Germline V lookup: CDR1 KGHSH, CDR2 LQKENI. J was trimmed by 6 bases and V by 4 bases; bases with no gene match: 6. The CDR3 protein is CASSLLGTGHEKLFF. The CDR3 DNA sequence: TGTGCCAGCTCACTACTCGGGACAGGGCATGAAAAACTGTTTTTT.

The chain combines TRBV7-2 with TRBJ1-5; 8 bases agree with TRBD1. The CDR3 runs 13 residues. Trimming removed 5 bases from V and 5 bases from J; junction bases left unmatched: 2. The germline gives CDR1 SGHTA, CDR2 FQGNSA. The CDR3 protein is CASSRGQDQPQHF. For the CDR3, the DNA is TGTGCCAGCAGCAGGGGACAGGATCAGCCCCAGCATTTT. The full variable domain, its missing parts supplied by reference TRBV7-2 and TRBJ1-5, is GAGVSQSPSNKVTEKGKDVELRCDPISGHTALYWYRQSLGQGLEFLIYFQGNSAPDKSGLPSDRFSAERTGGSVSTLTIQRTQQEDSAVYLCASSRGQDQPQHFGDGTRLSIL.

The CDR3 region is CASSQLEGLEGNQPQHF. The CDR3 bases are TGCGCCAGCAGCCAATTGGAGGGGCTTGAGGGCAATCAGCCCCAGCATTTT. V usage is TRBV4-1 and J usage is TRBJ1-5, with TRBD1 as a possible D gene (5 bases). The V end lost 2 bases, the J end lost 2 bases, and 16 bases lay between the germline ends. This CDR3 is built from 17 residues. The germline V gene encodes CDR1 MGHRA and CDR2 YSYEKL.

The rearrangement links TRBV7-8 to TRBJ2-7; D remains unclear. V lost 0 bases and J 2 bases, leaving 8 bases between the germline ends. The CDR3 is 14 amino acids. Germline values: CDR1 SGHVS, CDR2 FQNEAQ. CDR3 sequence: CASSLAYDTYEQYF. Written as DNA, the CDR3 is TGTGCCAGCAGCTTAGCGTACGATACCTACGAGCAGTACTTC.

The CDR3 sequence is CASPRLAGAYEQYF. The CDR3 region has the DNA TGTGCCAGCCCAAGACTAGCGGGAGCCTACGAGCAGTACTTC. The chain combines TRBV6-5 with TRBJ2-7, with TRBD2 matching over 12 bases. Trimming at V came to 8 bases and at J to 2 bases, leaving 4 bases not matched to a gene. This CDR3 region has 14 residues. Germline V lookup: CDR1 MNHEY, CDR2 SVGAGI.

The chain carries TRBV5-1 and TRBJ2-7; a weak D match, TRBD2 (6 bases). The V gene's germline CDR1 is SGHRS and CDR2 YFSETQ. The CDR3 contains 15 residues. Trimming removed 0 bases at V and 0 bases at J, with 10 bases between. CDR3 protein: CASSLGRAGSYEQYF. The CDR3, as DNA: TGCGCCAGCAGCTTGGGTCGAGCGGGCTCCTACGAGCAGTACTTC.

J is TRBJ2-1 and V is TRBV19, with D perhaps matching TRBD2 (5 bases). Germline CDR1 is LNHDA and CDR2 is SQIVND (reference sequence). This CDR3 is built from 13 residues. Trimming shortened V by 3 bases and J by 7 bases, and 10 bases separated the two germline ends. This CDR3 is CASSIQRTNEQFF. Here the CDR3 DNA reads TGTGCCAGTAGTATTCAGAGGACTAATGAGCAGTTCTTC.

CDR3 nucleotide sequence: TGTGCCAGCAGCCAAGGCCCAAGGAAACCTCAGCATTTT. This encodes CASSQGPRKPQHF. The chain is built from TRBV14 and TRBJ1-5; D unclear. Germline CDR1 reads SGHDN; CDR2 reads FVKESK. Deletions cut 1 base from V and 13 bases from J, with 14 bases between. The CDR3 spans 13 residues. Supplemented by reference TRBV14 and TRBJ1-5, the full variable domain reads EAGVTQFPSHSVIEKGQTVTLRCDPISGHDNLYWYRRVMGKEIKFLLHFVKESKQDESGMPNNRFLAERTGGTYSTLKVQPAELEDSGVYFCASSQGPRKPQHFGDGTRLSIL.

The V and J genes are TRBV12-5 and TRBJ1-2; D gene ambiguous. Germline CDR1 and CDR2: LGHNT and FRNRAP. Trimming removed 5 bases at V and 3 bases at J, with 22 bases between. The CDR3 covers 17 residues. DNA for the CDR3: TGTGCTAGTGGTCGAATCCGATTCGACACCACCGACTATGGCTACACCTTC. Residues: CASGRIRFDTTDYGYTF.

The V call is TRBV29-1, the J call TRBJ1-2, with D unclear. The germline V gene encodes CDR1 SQVTM and CDR2 ANQGSEA. V shed 7 bases and J shed 2 bases, with 11 bases lying between them. This CDR3 spans 12 amino acids. Written as DNA, the CDR3 is TGCAGCGCCGAAGACTGGAACTATGGCTACACCTTC. Encoded protein: CSAEDWNYGYTF.

The chain links TRBV10-1 to TRBJ2-2, with D maybe TRBD1 (6 bases). There are 15 residues in the CDR3. Per the germline V gene, CDR1 is WNHNN and CDR2 is SYGVQD (reference sequence). V lost 7 bases, J lost 4 bases, and 16 bases lay in between. CDR3: CASNAGELGTGELFF. CDR3 sequence (DNA): TGCGCCAGCAACGCAGGGGAGTTAGGCACCGGGGAGCTGTTTTTT.

J is TRBJ2-4 and V is TRBV2; D possibly corresponds to TRBD1 (6 bases). The germline gives CDR1 SNHLY, CDR2 FYNNEI. There are 17 residues in the CDR3. Trimming removed 0 bases from V and 9 bases from J, with 21 bases in between. CDR3 nucleotides: TGTGCCAGCAGTGAAGCTATTAATGACATGGGCAGGGGCATTCAGTACTTC. It encodes CASSEAINDMGRGIQYF.

V is TRBV10-3 and J is TRBJ1-1; D not certain. The CDR3 covers 13 residues. V was clipped by 4 bases and J by 3 bases, with 9 bases between them. Per germline, CDR1 ENHRY and CDR2 SYGVKD. In DNA form, the CDR3 reads TGTGCCATCAGTGTGCAAAGAGACACTGAAGCTTTCTTT. Its translation: CAISVQRDTEAFF.

The chain recombines TRBV11-3 with TRBJ1-1, with a tentative D call TRBD1 (5 bases). Trimming shortened V by 5 bases and J by 7 bases, and 14 bases separated the two germline ends. There are 13 residues in the CDR3. Germline values: CDR1 SGHNT, CDR2 YENEEA. The CDR3 here is CASSGRRDGEAFF. The CDR3 DNA reads as TGTGCCAGCAGCGGGCGCCGGGACGGTGAAGCTTTCTTT.

J is TRBJ2-7 and V is TRBV27; 9 nucleotides align to TRBD1. Losses at the gene ends were 10 bases for V and 1 base for J; bases not matched to a gene: 5. The germline CDR1 and CDR2 sequences are MNHEY and SMNVEV (reference sequence). The CDR3 is 13 residues long. The CDR3 sequence is CATMTGGSYEQYF. CDR3 nucleotides: TGTGCCACGATGACAGGGGGATCCTACGAGCAGTACTTC.

V is TRBV9 and J is TRBJ1-2; D is unresolved. The V end was cut by 3 bases, the J end by 3 bases, with 15 bases between. The germline V gene has CDR1 SGDLS and CDR2 YYNGEE. CDR3 length: 15 residues. CDR3 nucleotides: TGTGCCAGCAGCGCCCACGAGGGTTCTCACTATGGCTACACCTTC. Encoded protein: CASSAHEGSHYGYTF.